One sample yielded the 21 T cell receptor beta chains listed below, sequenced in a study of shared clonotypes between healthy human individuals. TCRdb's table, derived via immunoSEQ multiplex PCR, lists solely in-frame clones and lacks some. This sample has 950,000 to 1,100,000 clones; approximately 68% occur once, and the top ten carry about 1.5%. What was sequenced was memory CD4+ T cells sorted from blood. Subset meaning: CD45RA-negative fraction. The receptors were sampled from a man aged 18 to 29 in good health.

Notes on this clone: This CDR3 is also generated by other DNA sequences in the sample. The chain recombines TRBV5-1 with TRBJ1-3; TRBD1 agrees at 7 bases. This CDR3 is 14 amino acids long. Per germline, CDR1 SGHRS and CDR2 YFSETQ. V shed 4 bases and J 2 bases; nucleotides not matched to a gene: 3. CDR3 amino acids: CASSPQGAGNTIYF. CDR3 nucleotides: TGCGCCAGCAGCCCCCAGGGGGCTGGAAACACCATATATTTT.

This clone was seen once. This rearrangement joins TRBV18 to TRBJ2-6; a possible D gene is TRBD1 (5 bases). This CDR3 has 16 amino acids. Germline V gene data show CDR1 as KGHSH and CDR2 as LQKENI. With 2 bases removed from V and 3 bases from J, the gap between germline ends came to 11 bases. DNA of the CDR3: TGTGCCAGCTCACCAAATCAGGGATATGGGGCCAACGTCCTGACTTTC. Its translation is CASSPNQGYGANVLTF.

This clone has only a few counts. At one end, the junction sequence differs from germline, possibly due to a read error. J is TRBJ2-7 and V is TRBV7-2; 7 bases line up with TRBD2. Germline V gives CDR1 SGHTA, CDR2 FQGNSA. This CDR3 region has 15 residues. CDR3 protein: CATSPGGGTTYEQYF. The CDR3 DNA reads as TGTGCCACCAGCCCCGGCGGGGGTACGACCTACGAGCAGTACTTC. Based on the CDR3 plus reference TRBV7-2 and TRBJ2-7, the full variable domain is GAGVSQSPSNKVTEKGKDVELRCDPISGHTALYWYRQSLGQGLEFLIYFQGNSAPDKSGLPSDRFSAERTGGSVSTLTIQRTQQEDSAVYLCATSPGGGTTYEQYFGPGTRLTVT.

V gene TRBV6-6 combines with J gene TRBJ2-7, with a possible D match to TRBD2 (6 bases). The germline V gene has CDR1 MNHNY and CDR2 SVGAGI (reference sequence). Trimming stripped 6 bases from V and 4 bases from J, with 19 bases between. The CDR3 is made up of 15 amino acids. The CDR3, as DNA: TGTGCCAGCAGCCCGATGCTAGCTCGGGGGTACGAGCAGTACTTC. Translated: CASSPMLARGYEQYF.

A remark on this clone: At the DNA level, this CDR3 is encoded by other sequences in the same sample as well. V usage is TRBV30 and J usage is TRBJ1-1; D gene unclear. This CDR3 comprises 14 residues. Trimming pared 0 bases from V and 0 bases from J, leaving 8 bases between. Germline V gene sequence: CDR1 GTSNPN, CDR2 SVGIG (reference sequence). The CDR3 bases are TGTGCCTGGAGTGTGGGATTGATGAACACTGAAGCTTTCTTT. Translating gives CAWSVGLMNTEAFF.

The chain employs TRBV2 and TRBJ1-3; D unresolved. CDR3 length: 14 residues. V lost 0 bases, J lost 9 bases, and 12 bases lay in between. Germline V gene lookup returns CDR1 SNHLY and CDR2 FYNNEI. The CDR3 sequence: CASSEAPAVGTIYF. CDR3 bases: TGTGCCAGCAGTGAAGCGCCGGCGGTGGGCACCATATATTTT. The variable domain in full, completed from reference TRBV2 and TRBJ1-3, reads EPEVTQTPSHQVTQMGQEVILRCVPISNHLYFYWYRQILGQKVEFLVSFYNNEISEKSEIFDDQFSVERPDGSNFTLKIRSTKLEDSAMYFCASSEAPAVGTIYFGEGSWLTVV.

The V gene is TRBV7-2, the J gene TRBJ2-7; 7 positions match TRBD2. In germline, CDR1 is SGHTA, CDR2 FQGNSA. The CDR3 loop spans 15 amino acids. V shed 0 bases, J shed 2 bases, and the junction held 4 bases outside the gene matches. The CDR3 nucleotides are TGTGCCAGCAGCTTAGCGGTGGGAGGGCCCTACGAGCAGTACTTC. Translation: CASSLAVGGPYEQYF.

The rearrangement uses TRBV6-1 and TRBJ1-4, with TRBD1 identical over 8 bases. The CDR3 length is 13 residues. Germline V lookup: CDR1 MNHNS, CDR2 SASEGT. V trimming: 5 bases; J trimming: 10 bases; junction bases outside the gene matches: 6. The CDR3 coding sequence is TGTGCCAGCAGTCCGGGGACAGGAGGAAAACTGTTTTTT. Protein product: CASSPGTGGKLFF.

As DNA, the CDR3 is TGTGCCAGCAGGGCAGGGCACTACGAGCAGTACTTC. It yields the protein CASRAGHYEQYF. The chain links TRBV2 to TRBJ2-7, with a weak D call TRBD1 (5 bases). Germline V gene data show CDR1 as SNHLY and CDR2 as FYNNEI. The V and J ends lost 6 bases and 3 bases respectively, with 9 bases between them. The CDR3 runs to 12 residues.

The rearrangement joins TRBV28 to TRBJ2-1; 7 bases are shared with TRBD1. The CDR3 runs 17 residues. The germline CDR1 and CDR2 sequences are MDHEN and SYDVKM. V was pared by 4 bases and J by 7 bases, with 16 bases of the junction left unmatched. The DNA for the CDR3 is TGTGCCAGCAGTTCGCCTCGGGACAGTTTTCTACAAAATGAGCAGTTCTTC. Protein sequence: CASSSPRDSFLQNEQFF.

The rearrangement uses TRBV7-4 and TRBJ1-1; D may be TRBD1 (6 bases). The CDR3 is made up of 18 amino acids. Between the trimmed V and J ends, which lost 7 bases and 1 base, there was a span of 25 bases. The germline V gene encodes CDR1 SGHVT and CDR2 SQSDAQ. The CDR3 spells CASTVPRGTLSSNTEAFF. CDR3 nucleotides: TGTGCCAGCACCGTCCCCCGGGGGACACTTTCTTCGAACACTGAAGCTTTCTTT.

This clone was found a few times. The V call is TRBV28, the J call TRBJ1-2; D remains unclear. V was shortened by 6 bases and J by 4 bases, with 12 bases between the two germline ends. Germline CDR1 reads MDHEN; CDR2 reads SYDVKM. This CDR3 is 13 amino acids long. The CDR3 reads CASSPRAVYGYTF. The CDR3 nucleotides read TGTGCCAGCAGCCCCCGGGCAGTCTATGGCTACACCTTC.

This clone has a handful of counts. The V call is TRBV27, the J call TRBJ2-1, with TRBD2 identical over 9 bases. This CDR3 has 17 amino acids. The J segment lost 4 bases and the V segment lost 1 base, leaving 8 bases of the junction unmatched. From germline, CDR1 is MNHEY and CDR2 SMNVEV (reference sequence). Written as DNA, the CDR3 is TGTGCCAGCAGTTTATACATGTCTAGCGGGGTATACAATGAGCAGTTCTTC. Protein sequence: CASSLYMSSGVYNEQFF.

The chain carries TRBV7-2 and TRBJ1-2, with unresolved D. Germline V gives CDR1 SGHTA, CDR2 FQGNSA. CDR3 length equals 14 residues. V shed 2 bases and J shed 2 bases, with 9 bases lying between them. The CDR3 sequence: CASSLFGRNYGYTF. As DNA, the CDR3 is TGTGCCAGCAGCTTATTCGGTCGAAACTATGGCTACACCTTC.

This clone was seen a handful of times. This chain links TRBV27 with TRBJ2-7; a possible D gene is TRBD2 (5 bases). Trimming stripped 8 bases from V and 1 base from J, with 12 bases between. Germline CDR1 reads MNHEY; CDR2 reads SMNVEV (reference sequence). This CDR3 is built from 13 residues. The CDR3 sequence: CASSPAVSYEQYF. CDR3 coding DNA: TGTGCCAGCTCACCAGCGGTGTCCTACGAGCAGTACTTC.

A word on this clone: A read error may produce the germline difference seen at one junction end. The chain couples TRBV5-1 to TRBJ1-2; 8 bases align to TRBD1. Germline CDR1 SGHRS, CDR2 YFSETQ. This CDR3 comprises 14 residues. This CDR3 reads CASSAGTGDRGYTF. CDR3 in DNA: TGTGCCAGCAGCGCCGGGACAGGCGATCGTGGCTACACCTTC.

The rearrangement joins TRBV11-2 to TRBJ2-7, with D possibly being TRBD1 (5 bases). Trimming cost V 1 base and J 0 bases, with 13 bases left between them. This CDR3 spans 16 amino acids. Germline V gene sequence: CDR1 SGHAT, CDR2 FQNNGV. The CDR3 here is CASSLVAPGISYEQYF. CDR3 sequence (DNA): TGTGCCAGCAGCTTAGTTGCTCCAGGGATCTCCTACGAGCAGTACTTC.

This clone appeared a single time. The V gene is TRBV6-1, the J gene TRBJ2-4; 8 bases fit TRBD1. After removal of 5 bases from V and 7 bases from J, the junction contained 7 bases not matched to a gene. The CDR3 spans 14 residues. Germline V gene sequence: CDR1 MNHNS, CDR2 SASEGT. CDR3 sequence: CASSPTGGNNIQYF. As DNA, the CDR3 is TGTGCCAGCAGTCCAACAGGGGGGAACAACATTCAGTACTTC.

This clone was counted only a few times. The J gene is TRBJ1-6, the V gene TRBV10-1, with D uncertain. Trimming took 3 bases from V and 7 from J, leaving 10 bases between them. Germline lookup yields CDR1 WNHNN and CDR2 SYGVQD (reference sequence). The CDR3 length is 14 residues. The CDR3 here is CASSESQPNSPLHF. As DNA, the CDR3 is TGCGCCAGCAGTGAATCGCAGCCGAATTCACCCCTCCACTTT.

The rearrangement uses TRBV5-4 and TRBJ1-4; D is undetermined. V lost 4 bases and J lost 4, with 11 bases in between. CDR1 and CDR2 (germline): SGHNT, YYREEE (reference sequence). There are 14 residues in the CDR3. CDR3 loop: CASSLGISNEKLFF. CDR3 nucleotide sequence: TGTGCCAGCAGCCTCGGGATAAGTAATGAAAAACTGTTTTTT.

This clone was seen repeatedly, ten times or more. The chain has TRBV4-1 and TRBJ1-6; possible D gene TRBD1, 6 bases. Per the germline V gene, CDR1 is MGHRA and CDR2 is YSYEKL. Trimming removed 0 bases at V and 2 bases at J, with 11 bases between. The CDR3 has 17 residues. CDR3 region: CASSQEPQGTYNSPLHF. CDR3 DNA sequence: TGCGCCAGCAGCCAAGAACCCCAGGGGACCTATAATTCACCCCTCCACTTT.